Listed below are T cell receptor beta chains from one sample, sequenced in a study of cytomegalovirus exposure and HLA in healthy donors. Repertoires were generated with immunoSEQ multiplex PCR, while TCRdb's copy carries only in-frame clones and drops some. This table holds tens of thousands of clones, 93% found once. Source material: PBMCs. The receptors shown here come from a woman in her thirties in good health and CMV-seronegative. Each CDR3 is given with its conserved first and last residue. The D gene is left open where the match is weak. Clone size, where shown, is once, few, many, or a class for clones that have expanded.

d_call: TRBD2
v_call: TRBV7-9
cdr3_length: 15
clone_size: NA
j_call: TRBJ2-1
cdr3_nt: TGTGCCAGCAGCTCACGGACTAGTCCCCACAATGAGCAGTTCTTC
cdr3_aa: CASSSRTSPHNEQFF

d_call: TRBD2
v_call: TRBV7-9
cdr3_length: 15
clone_size: NA
j_call: TRBJ2-3
cdr3_nt: TGTGCCAGCCGACTTTCTAGCGGGAGGACAGATACGCAGTATTTT
cdr3_aa: CASRLSSGRTDTQYF

d_call: NA
v_call: TRBV27
cdr3_length: 17
clone_size: once
j_call: TRBJ2-7
cdr3_nt: TGTGCCAGCAGTTCCTTTGTTCGGACTCTCGGCCGTCTCGAGCAGTACTTC
cdr3_aa: CASSSFVRTLGRLEQYF

d_call: TRBD2
v_call: TRBV10-3
cdr3_length: 16
clone_size: NA
j_call: TRBJ2-1
cdr3_nt: TGTGCCATCAGTGACGGGGGGGCTAGCTCCTACAATGAGCAGTTCTTC
cdr3_aa: CAISDGGASSYNEQFF

d_call: TRBD1
v_call: TRBV30
cdr3_length: 14
clone_size: NA
j_call: TRBJ1-2
cdr3_nt: TGTGCCTGGAGTTTAGGACAGGGAGTATGGGGCTACACCTTC
cdr3_aa: CAWSLGQGVWGYTF

d_call: TRBD2
v_call: TRBV9
cdr3_length: 15
clone_size: NA
j_call: TRBJ2-5
cdr3_nt: TGTGCCAGCAGCCCCCCTTCGACTAGCGGGGAGACCCAGTACTTC
cdr3_aa: CASSPPSTSGETQYF

d_call: NA
v_call: TRBV7-6
cdr3_length: 14
clone_size: NA
j_call: TRBJ1-4
cdr3_nt: TGTGCCAGCAGCTTGCGGTCGAACGGGGAAAAACTGTTTTTT
cdr3_aa: CASSLRSNGEKLFF

d_call: NA
v_call: TRBV9
cdr3_length: 14
clone_size: NA
j_call: TRBJ1-5
cdr3_nt: TGTGCCAGCAGCGCCCCAGGGAGCAATCAGCCCCAGCATTTT
cdr3_aa: CASSAPGSNQPQHF

d_call: TRBD1
v_call: TRBV7-9
cdr3_length: 13
clone_size: NA
j_call: TRBJ1-3
cdr3_nt: TGTGCCAGCAGCCCGGGACAGTTCGACACCATATATTTT
cdr3_aa: CASSPGQFDTIYF

d_call: NA
v_call: TRBV27
cdr3_length: 13
clone_size: NA
j_call: TRBJ1-2
cdr3_nt: TGTGCCAGCAGTTCCAGGGCGAACTATGGCTACACCTTC
cdr3_aa: CASSSRANYGYTF

d_call: TRBD1
v_call: TRBV7-8
cdr3_length: 19
clone_size: NA
j_call: TRBJ1-1
cdr3_nt: TGTGCCAGCAGCTTAGCCCCGGCAGGGGGTGTTGGTTTGAACACTGAAGCTTTCTTT
cdr3_aa: CASSLAPAGGVGLNTEAFF

d_call: TRBD1
v_call: TRBV7-9
cdr3_length: 14
clone_size: NA
j_call: TRBJ1-4
cdr3_nt: TGTGCCAGCAGCTCGACAGGGGGCAGGGAAAAACTGTTTTTT
cdr3_aa: CASSSTGGREKLFF

d_call: NA
v_call: TRBV2
cdr3_length: 13
clone_size: few
j_call: TRBJ1-2
cdr3_nt: TGTGCCAGCAGGGACAGTCAATCCTATGGCTACACCTTC
cdr3_aa: CASRDSQSYGYTF

d_call: TRBD1
v_call: TRBV5-8
cdr3_length: 16
clone_size: NA
j_call: TRBJ2-1
cdr3_nt: TGTGCCAGCAGCTTTCCCCGACAGGGGAATAACAATGAGCAGTTCTTC
cdr3_aa: CASSFPRQGNNNEQFF

d_call: NA
v_call: TRBV6-5
cdr3_length: 12
clone_size: NA
j_call: TRBJ2-5
cdr3_nt: TGTGCCAGCAAGACTAGCCAAGAGACCCAGTACTTC
cdr3_aa: CASKTSQETQYF

d_call: NA
v_call: TRBV13
cdr3_length: 14
clone_size: NA
j_call: TRBJ2-7
cdr3_nt: TGTGCCAGCAAGCCCACCCCCGGGGCCTACGAGCAGTACTTC
cdr3_aa: CASKPTPGAYEQYF

d_call: NA
v_call: TRBV4-1
cdr3_length: 17
clone_size: NA
j_call: TRBJ1-1
cdr3_nt: TGCGCCAGCAGCCAAGATAGGAGGGCAGGGCTGAACACTGAAGCTTTCTTT
cdr3_aa: CASSQDRRAGLNTEAFF

d_call: NA
v_call: TRBV19
cdr3_length: 18
clone_size: NA
j_call: TRBJ1-6
cdr3_nt: TGTGCCAGTAGTTTACAAGGTGGGGGGGGCGCTTATAATTCACCCCTCCACTTT
cdr3_aa: CASSLQGGGGAYNSPLHF

d_call: NA
v_call: TRBV28
cdr3_length: 12
clone_size: NA
j_call: TRBJ2-7
cdr3_nt: TGTGCCAGCAGCCCGTCCCAGGGCAAGCAGTACTTC
cdr3_aa: CASSPSQGKQYF

d_call: TRBD1
v_call: TRBV5-4
cdr3_length: 15
clone_size: NA
j_call: TRBJ2-5
cdr3_nt: TGTGCCAGCAGCGCCCCGGGACAGGGACAAGAGACCCAGTACTTC
cdr3_aa: CASSAPGQGQETQYF

d_call: TRBD1
v_call: TRBV5-5
cdr3_length: 19
clone_size: NA
j_call: TRBJ2-6
cdr3_nt: TGTGCCAGCAGCTGGAGGCAAGGGACAGGGTGGTCTGGGGCCAACGTCCTGACTTTC
cdr3_aa: CASSWRQGTGWSGANVLTF

d_call: TRBD1
v_call: TRBV5-8
cdr3_length: 15
clone_size: NA
j_call: TRBJ1-1
cdr3_nt: TGTGCCAGCAGCTTCACCGGGACAGGGTACACTGAAGCTTTCTTT
cdr3_aa: CASSFTGTGYTEAFF

d_call: TRBD2
v_call: TRBV7-3
cdr3_length: 16
clone_size: once
j_call: TRBJ2-3
cdr3_nt: TGTGCCAGCAGCTCTCTAGCGGGGGCGGCCTTAGATACGCAGTATTTT
cdr3_aa: CASSSLAGAALDTQYF

d_call: NA
v_call: TRBV6-5
cdr3_length: 15
clone_size: NA
j_call: TRBJ1-2
cdr3_nt: TGTGCCAGCAGCCTCAGGGGACTAGCTAACTATGGCTACACCTTC
cdr3_aa: CASSLRGLANYGYTF

d_call: NA
v_call: TRBV10-1
cdr3_length: 13
clone_size: NA
j_call: TRBJ2-1
cdr3_nt: TGCGCCAGCAGTGAGTCTAAGACGGGTGAGCAGTTCTTC
cdr3_aa: CASSESKTGEQFF

d_call: NA
v_call: TRBV5-1
cdr3_length: 16
clone_size: NA
j_call: TRBJ1-4
cdr3_nt: TGCGCCAGCAGCTTAGGACAGAATCCGCAAAATGAAAAACTGTTTTTT
cdr3_aa: CASSLGQNPQNEKLFF

d_call: NA
v_call: TRBV2
cdr3_length: 14
clone_size: NA
j_call: TRBJ1-1
cdr3_nt: TGTGCCAGCAGTGTCGTTAGAGGTAGCACTGAAGCTTTCTTT
cdr3_aa: CASSVVRGSTEAFF

d_call: NA
v_call: TRBV5-1
cdr3_length: 14
clone_size: NA
j_call: TRBJ1-2
cdr3_nt: TGCGCCAGCAGCTTGACAGGACGAAACTATGGCTACACCTTC
cdr3_aa: CASSLTGRNYGYTF

d_call: NA
v_call: TRBV19
cdr3_length: 17
clone_size: NA
j_call: TRBJ2-1
cdr3_nt: TGTGCCAGTAGTGCCCGAGGGGGAGCGGGAACCTACAATGAGCAGTTCTTC
cdr3_aa: CASSARGGAGTYNEQFF

d_call: NA
v_call: TRBV19
cdr3_length: 17
clone_size: NA
j_call: TRBJ2-1
cdr3_nt: TGTGCCAGTAGTATAGATCGGGGCGGGATTTTGGGCAATGAGCAGTTCTTC
cdr3_aa: CASSIDRGGILGNEQFF

d_call: NA
v_call: TRBV5-1
cdr3_length: 14
clone_size: NA
j_call: TRBJ1-3
cdr3_nt: TGCGCCAGCAGCCCCCGGGAGAAGGGAAACACCATATATTTT
cdr3_aa: CASSPREKGNTIYF

d_call: TRBD2
v_call: TRBV19
cdr3_length: 21
clone_size: NA
j_call: TRBJ2-2
cdr3_nt: TGTGCCAGTAGTATAGAGAGAGCCCCAGCTTCTAGCGGGGGGTACACCGGGGAGCTGTTTTTT
cdr3_aa: CASSIERAPASSGGYTGELFF

d_call: NA
v_call: TRBV7-6
cdr3_length: 15
clone_size: NA
j_call: TRBJ1-1
cdr3_nt: TGTGCCAGCAGCTTAATCGACAGTTGGAACACTGAAGCTTTCTTT
cdr3_aa: CASSLIDSWNTEAFF

d_call: TRBD1
v_call: TRBV5-6
cdr3_length: 16
clone_size: NA
j_call: TRBJ2-7
cdr3_nt: TGTGCCAGCAGCCTGAAGGGACAGGGACTATCCTACGAGCAGTACTTC
cdr3_aa: CASSLKGQGLSYEQYF

d_call: NA
v_call: TRBV4-1
cdr3_length: 14
clone_size: NA
j_call: TRBJ1-1
cdr3_nt: TGCGCCAGCAGCCCAGGACAGACGAACACTGAAGCTTTCTTT
cdr3_aa: CASSPGQTNTEAFF

d_call: NA
v_call: TRBV7-2
cdr3_length: 14
clone_size: NA
j_call: TRBJ2-2
cdr3_nt: TGTGCCAGCATAACTCAGGTGAACACCGGGGAGCTGTTTTTT
cdr3_aa: CASITQVNTGELFF

d_call: TRBD1
v_call: TRBV5-4
cdr3_length: 14
clone_size: NA
j_call: TRBJ1-2
cdr3_nt: TGTGCCAGCAGCTGGGTACAGGGGTCCTATGGCTACACCTTC
cdr3_aa: CASSWVQGSYGYTF

d_call: TRBD1
v_call: TRBV7-9
cdr3_length: 16
clone_size: NA
j_call: TRBJ1-5
cdr3_nt: TGTGCCAGCAGCCTCAGGGACAGAGACGGCAATCAGCCCCAGCATTTT
cdr3_aa: CASSLRDRDGNQPQHF

d_call: TRBD2
v_call: TRBV28
cdr3_length: 16
clone_size: NA
j_call: TRBJ2-7
cdr3_nt: TGTGCCAGCAGTCCCGGGGCCGGGACTAGCTTATACGAGCAGTACTTC
cdr3_aa: CASSPGAGTSLYEQYF

d_call: TRBD1
v_call: TRBV19
cdr3_length: 15
clone_size: once
j_call: TRBJ1-3
cdr3_nt: TGTGCCAGTAGAACCCCACCGGGACAGTGGGACACCATATATTTT
cdr3_aa: CASRTPPGQWDTIYF

d_call: NA
v_call: TRBV6-1
cdr3_length: 16
clone_size: NA
j_call: TRBJ2-7
cdr3_nt: TGTGCCAGCAGTGAAGCGCTTCTGGTGAGCTCCTACGAGCAGTACTTC
cdr3_aa: CASSEALLVSSYEQYF

d_call: TRBD1
v_call: TRBV5-4
cdr3_length: 15
clone_size: NA
j_call: TRBJ1-6
cdr3_nt: TGTGCCAGCAGCCTGTCGACAGGGGAATATTCACCCCTCCACTTT
cdr3_aa: CASSLSTGEYSPLHF

d_call: NA
v_call: TRBV18
cdr3_length: 14
clone_size: NA
j_call: TRBJ2-2
cdr3_nt: TGTGCCAGCTCACCACGACAGAACACCGGGGAGCTGTTTTTT
cdr3_aa: CASSPRQNTGELFF

d_call: TRBD1
v_call: TRBV30
cdr3_length: 14
clone_size: NA
j_call: TRBJ1-2
cdr3_nt: TGTGCCTGGGGCCGGACAGGGAATAACTATGGCTACACCTTC
cdr3_aa: CAWGRTGNNYGYTF

d_call: TRBD1
v_call: TRBV7-6
cdr3_length: 15
clone_size: NA
j_call: TRBJ1-1
cdr3_nt: TGTGCCAGCAGCCCCGAACAGGGGGCTTCTACTGAAGCTTTCTTT
cdr3_aa: CASSPEQGASTEAFF

d_call: TRBD1
v_call: TRBV5-1
cdr3_length: 15
clone_size: NA
j_call: TRBJ1-1
cdr3_nt: TGCGCCAGCAGCCCACGGGACAGGGGAATTTTAGAAGCTTTCTTT
cdr3_aa: CASSPRDRGILEAFF

d_call: NA
v_call: TRBV7-2
cdr3_length: 15
clone_size: NA
j_call: TRBJ2-5
cdr3_nt: TGTGCCAGCAGCTTAGTTGCCACAGGGCAAGAGACCCAGTACTTC
cdr3_aa: CASSLVATGQETQYF

d_call: NA
v_call: TRBV5-1
cdr3_length: 15
clone_size: few
j_call: TRBJ1-2
cdr3_nt: TGCGCCAGCAGCTTGAGGGGAGGTATTAACTATGGCTACACCTTC
cdr3_aa: CASSLRGGINYGYTF

d_call: TRBD1
v_call: TRBV9
cdr3_length: 16
clone_size: NA
j_call: TRBJ1-2
cdr3_nt: TGTGCCAGCAGCGTGGACCCGGGACAGGGGGCGTATGGCTACACCTTC
cdr3_aa: CASSVDPGQGAYGYTF

d_call: NA
v_call: TRBV11-2
cdr3_length: 15
clone_size: NA
j_call: TRBJ2-3
cdr3_nt: TGTGCCAGCAAAGGGCGTGAGGGGGACACAGATACGCAGTATTTT
cdr3_aa: CASKGREGDTDTQYF